One sample yielded the 30 T cell receptor beta chains listed below, sequenced in a study of Ad26.COV2.S vaccination and SARS-CoV-2 variants (dated by TCRdb to the early 2020s). The library was made by the immunoSEQ multiplex PCR assay. TCRdb's version of the immuneACCESS table is confined to in-frame rearrangements and falls short of the full clone set. An unresolved V gene accounts for under half of the shortfall where checked; the remainder is of unknown origin. The sample profile shows 350,000 to 450,000 clones; about 83% of them were found once. The leading ten clones occupy around 7% of the sample. The treatment or condition label, read with the paper, signifies: about 20 received Ad26.COV2.S at low or high dose, single or two shots; about 5 received placebo; per-sample allocation not given. Repertoires of vaccine and placebo recipients were sequenced from samples taken on day 63 after the first injection.

The sequencing here drew on peripheral blood, taken in a trial of Ad26.COV2.S vaccine versus placebo. These receptors all stem from a person between 18 and 60 years old who received the Ad26.COV2.S COVID-19 vaccine or a placebo.

V usage is TRBV7-9 and J usage is TRBJ1-1; D is unclear. The CDR3 spans 12 residues. The germline V gene has CDR1 SEHNR and CDR2 FQNEAQ (reference sequence). V lost 6 bases, J lost 6 bases, and 11 bases lay in between. The CDR3 DNA is TGTGCCAGCAGAAACCGACGCGCTGAAGCTTTCTTT. It yields the protein CASRNRRAEAFF. Combining the CDR3 with reference TRBV7-9 and TRBJ1-1 gives the whole variable domain DTGVSQNPRHKITKRGQNVTFRCDPISEHNRLYWYRQTLGQGPEFLTYFQNEAQLEKSRLLSDRFSAERPKGSFSTLEIQRTEQGDSAMYLCASRNRRAEAFFGQGTRLTVV.

V is TRBV2 and J is TRBJ2-5; D unresolved. Per the germline V gene, CDR1 is SNHLY and CDR2 is FYNNEI. There are 13 residues in the CDR3. V lost 9 bases and J lost 1, with 12 bases in between. DNA for the CDR3: TGTGCCAGACACCATGGCAGCCAAGAGACCCAGTACTTC. Protein: CARHHGSQETQYF.

V gene TRBV6-6 combines with J gene TRBJ2-3; a possible D gene is TRBD2 (5 bases). Deletions cut 7 bases from V and 9 bases from J, with 17 bases between. Germline values: CDR1 MNHNY, CDR2 SVGAGI (reference sequence). This CDR3 region has 13 residues. The DNA for the CDR3 is TGTGCCAGCACCGAAGACACTAGTTGGACGCAGTATTTT. Protein sequence: CASTEDTSWTQYF.

This chain connects TRBV5-1 to TRBJ1-1, with D unresolved. Per germline, CDR1 SGHRS and CDR2 YFSETQ. The V end lost 0 bases, the J end lost 1 base, and 10 bases lay between the germline ends. This CDR3 comprises 15 residues. CDR3 loop: CASSLVAGGNTEAFF. In nucleotides, the CDR3 is TGCGCCAGCAGCTTGGTAGCGGGAGGGAACACTGAAGCTTTCTTT. The full variable domain, in which reference TRBV5-1 and TRBJ1-1 provide the parts outside the CDR3, is KAGVTQTPRYLIKTRGQQVTLSCSPISGHRSVSWYQQTPGQGLQFLFEYFSETQRNKGNFPGRFSGRQFSNSRSEMNVSTLELGDSALYLCASSLVAGGNTEAFFGQGTRLTVV.

The V and J genes are TRBV19 and TRBJ1-2, with D possibly being TRBD1 (5 bases). CDR1 LNHDA and CDR2 SQIVND come from the germline V gene (reference sequence). The CDR3 runs 14 residues. V was trimmed by 6 bases and J by 2 bases, leaving 13 bases between them. The CDR3 protein is CASSPAGPNYGYTF. As DNA, the CDR3 is TGTGCCAGTAGCCCCGCAGGGCCAAACTATGGCTACACCTTC.

This chain links TRBV3-1 (or the pseudogene TRBV3-2) with TRBJ2-7; no clear D gene. Germline CDR1 and CDR2: LGHDT and YNNKEL (reference sequence). V lost 2 bases to trimming and J lost 2 bases, with 4 bases between them. CDR3 length equals 12 residues. Here the CDR3 reads CASSQYTYEQYF. Written as DNA, the CDR3 is TGTGCCAGCAGCCAATACACCTACGAGCAGTACTTC.

CDR3 sequence reads: CASSPGRGGTEAFF. In nucleotides, the CDR3 is TGCGCCAGCAGCCCAGGGAGGGGGGGAACTGAAGCTTTCTTT. The genes are TRBV5-1 and TRBJ1-1; perhaps TRBD1 as D (6 bases). Germline CDR1 is SGHRS and CDR2 is YFSETQ. Trimming removed 4 bases at V and 5 bases at J, with 15 bases between. This CDR3 comprises 14 residues.

The chain links TRBV29-1 to TRBJ2-2, with 12 bases aligning to TRBD1. Germline CDR1 SQVTM, CDR2 ANQGSEA. After removal of 4 bases from V and 5 bases from J, the junction contained 5 bases not matched to a gene. The CDR3 has 15 amino acids. CDR3 in DNA: TGCAGCGTTGTAGGGGACAGGGGGCGTACCGGGGAGCTGTTTTTT. Translation: CSVVGDRGRTGELFF.

This rearrangement joins TRBV28 to TRBJ2-3; D gene uncertain. Germline V gene data show CDR1 as MDHEN and CDR2 as SYDVKM. V was clipped by 7 bases and J by 0 bases, with 14 bases between them. This CDR3 is built from 15 residues. The chain's CDR3 is CASTTPPRSTDTQYF. DNA for the CDR3: TGTGCCAGCACCACGCCTCCCCGAAGCACAGATACGCAGTATTTT.

Here the CDR3 reads CASWDTTLYEQYF. For the CDR3, the DNA is TGTGCCAGCTGGGACACCACTCTCTACGAGCAGTACTTC. The chain links TRBV2 to TRBJ2-7; a possible D gene is TRBD1 (6 bases). Trimming shortened V by 8 bases and J by 3 bases, and 14 bases separated the two germline ends. CDR1 is SNHLY, CDR2 FYNNEI, per germline. The CDR3 totals 13 residues.

This clone came up once. The chain combines TRBV5-5 with TRBJ2-5; 7 positions match TRBD1. The junction had 6 bases not matched to a gene; V was cut back by 2 bases and J by 5 bases. The CDR3 contains 14 residues. Germline lookup yields CDR1 SGHKS and CDR2 YYEKEE (reference sequence). CDR3 region: CASSFQTGPETQYF. CDR3 coding DNA: TGTGCCAGCAGCTTCCAGACAGGGCCGGAGACCCAGTACTTC. Looking up the rest from reference TRBV5-5 and TRBJ2-5 gives the full variable domain: DAGVTQSPTHLIKTRGQQVTLRCSPISGHKSVSWYQQVLGQGPQFIFQYYEKEERGRGNFPDRFSARQFPNYSSELNVNALLLGDSALYLCASSFQTGPETQYFGPGTRLLVL.

The chain links TRBV6-5 to TRBJ2-3; D call uncertain. Trimming took 5 bases from V and 0 from J, leaving 9 bases between them. The V gene's germline CDR1 is MNHEY and CDR2 SVGAGI. This CDR3 is built from 14 residues. CDR3 residues: CASSPDPSTDTQYF. The DNA for the CDR3 is TGTGCCAGCAGTCCCGACCCTAGCACAGATACGCAGTATTTT.

The gene calls are TRBV7-6 and TRBJ2-7, with D unresolved. V lost 4 bases to trimming and J lost 3 bases, with 10 bases between them. CDR3 size: 13 residues. In germline, CDR1 is SGHVS, CDR2 FNYEAQ. The CDR3 is CASSSRSYYEQYF. The CDR3 DNA reads as TGTGCCAGCAGCTCACGATCCTACTACGAGCAGTACTTC.

This chain connects TRBV19 to TRBJ2-2, with D perhaps matching TRBD2 (6 bases). This CDR3 has 17 residues. CDR1 is LNHDA and CDR2 is SQIVND in the germline V gene (reference sequence). Deletions cut 4 bases from V and 7 bases from J, with 22 bases between. The CDR3 nucleotides are TGTGCCAGTAGTAGGTTAGCGGAGATTTTCGGGGGCGGGGAGCTGTTTTTT. Translation gives CASSRLAEIFGGGELFF.

The chain has TRBV5-4 and TRBJ1-4, with 9 positions matching TRBD1. Germline-derived CDR1 and CDR2 are SGHNT and YYREEE (reference sequence). V lost 3 bases, J lost 8 bases, and 11 bases stayed unmatched. The CDR3 consists of 16 residues. The DNA for the CDR3 is TGTGCCAGCAGCTCGACCGGAGGACAGGGGAGGGAAAAACTGTTTTTT. Translating it yields CASSSTGGQGREKLFF.

This clone was found a few times. The chain uses TRBV30 and TRBJ2-7; 12 nucleotides align to TRBD2. The germline CDR1 and CDR2 sequences are GTSNPN and SVGIG (reference sequence). The CDR3 is made up of 14 amino acids. V lost 8 bases and J lost 1; bases outside the gene matches: 6. CDR3 bases: TGTGCCCGTACCCTAGCGGGAGGGTCCTACGAGCAGTACTTC. Amino acids: CARTLAGGSYEQYF.

V and J are TRBV10-2 and TRBJ1-1; D is unresolved. Germline-derived CDR1 and CDR2 are WSHSY and SAAADI. The CDR3 loop spans 15 amino acids. The V end was cut by 1 base, the J end by 5 bases, with 14 bases between. The CDR3 DNA follows: TGCGCCAGCAGTGAGTGGGGAGAGGTGGGGACTGAAGCTTTCTTT. It codes for CASSEWGEVGTEAFF.

The V gene is TRBV28, the J gene TRBJ1-2; a weak D match, TRBD1 (6 bases). The CDR3 is made up of 14 amino acids. Per germline, CDR1 MDHEN and CDR2 SYDVKM. Between the trimmed V and J ends, which lost 7 bases and 5 bases, there was a span of 17 bases. The DNA for the CDR3 is TGTGCCAGCACCCAAGGGGGGATGGGGTATGGCTACACCTTC. Its protein product is CASTQGGMGYGYTF.

This chain joins TRBV7-6 and TRBJ1-1; possible D gene TRBD1, 5 bases. This CDR3 has 15 amino acids. CDR1 and CDR2 (germline): SGHVS, FNYEAQ. The V end was cut by 3 bases, the J end by 1 base, with 12 bases between. The DNA of the CDR3 is TGTGCCAGCAGCTTGACGAAGGGGCCGAACACTGAAGCTTTCTTT. This encodes CASSLTKGPNTEAFF.

The chain is built from TRBV18 and TRBJ2-1, with D unresolved. V was shortened by 1 base and J by 1 base, with 11 bases between the two germline ends. This CDR3 contains 16 residues. Germline lookup yields CDR1 KGHSH and CDR2 LQKENI. Here the CDR3 reads CASSPQGLRSYNEQFF. In DNA form, the CDR3 reads TGTGCCAGCTCACCACAGGGTCTGAGATCCTACAATGAGCAGTTCTTC.

V is TRBV7-2 and J is TRBJ1-1; D remains ambiguous. The germline V gene has CDR1 SGHTA and CDR2 FQGNSA. This CDR3 spans 13 amino acids. Trimming pared 2 bases from V and 3 bases from J, leaving 7 bases between. The CDR3 sequence: CASSLSGDTEAFF. The CDR3 DNA sequence: TGTGCCAGCAGCTTATCTGGGGACACTGAAGCTTTCTTT. Filled out from reference TRBV7-2 and TRBJ1-1, the complete variable domain reads GAGVSQSPSNKVTEKGKDVELRCDPISGHTALYWYRQSLGQGLEFLIYFQGNSAPDKSGLPSDRFSAERTGGSVSTLTIQRTQQEDSAVYLCASSLSGDTEAFFGQGTRLTVV.

This chain joins TRBV7-2 and TRBJ2-7; no definite D call. Trimming shortened V by 4 bases and J by 9 bases, and 10 bases separated the two germline ends. CDR3 length: 11 residues. In germline, CDR1 is SGHTA, CDR2 FQGNSA. In DNA form, the CDR3 reads TGTGCCAGCAGCTCGAACCGCGGGCAGTACTTC. Its translation: CASSSNRGQYF.

This chain links TRBV9 with TRBJ2-3; 11 bases line up with TRBD2. Germline V lookup: CDR1 SGDLS, CDR2 YYNGEE. V shed 4 bases and J 2 bases; nucleotides not matched to a gene: 9. The CDR3 has 17 residues. The CDR3 DNA sequence: TGTGCCAGCAGCCGTTATACTAGCGGGAGCAACACAGATACGCAGTATTTT. Translation: CASSRYTSGSNTDTQYF.

The chain uses TRBV6-2 or TRBV6-3 and TRBJ1-1; TRBD1 is a possible D gene (5 bases). Germline V gene lookup returns CDR1 MNHEY and CDR2 SVGEGT. Between the trimmed V and J ends, which lost 2 bases and 7 bases, there was a span of 11 bases. The CDR3 has 13 amino acids. DNA for the CDR3: TGTGCCAGCAGTTACGGGGGACGCTTTGAAGCTTTCTTT. It specifies CASSYGGRFEAFF.

In regard to this clone: In the same sample, other DNA sequences code for this CDR3. The chain uses TRBV7-9 and TRBJ1-5, with a possible D match to TRBD1 (5 bases). The V end was cut by 1 base, the J end by 7 bases, with 5 bases between. This CDR3 spans 12 amino acids. Germline CDR1 is SEHNR and CDR2 is FQNEAQ (reference sequence). CDR3 sequence (DNA): TGTGCCAGCAGCTTAGGGGGGCAGCCCCAGCATTTT. This codes for CASSLGGQPQHF.

The J gene is TRBJ1-4, the V gene TRBV4-3; perhaps TRBD1 as D (5 bases). Germline V gene data show CDR1 as LGHNA and CDR2 as YSLEER. This CDR3 has 15 residues. The V end lost 1 base, the J end lost 7 bases, and 13 bases lay between the germline ends. CDR3 sequence reads: CASSQGRGTGEKLFF. CDR3 sequence (DNA): TGCGCCAGCAGCCAAGGACGAGGGACGGGTGAAAAACTGTTTTTT.

V usage is TRBV27 and J usage is TRBJ2-1, with D possibly being TRBD1 (7 bases). Germline V gives CDR1 MNHEY, CDR2 SMNVEV (reference sequence). The CDR3 length is 17 residues. V was cut by 5 bases and J by 0 bases, with 17 bases left in between. In DNA, the CDR3 is TGTGCCAGCAGTCTTAGCCACAGGGGAGGCTCCTACAATGAGCAGTTCTTC. Translated: CASSLSHRGGSYNEQFF.

This clone appeared a few times. CDR3 bases: TGTGCCGCAACCCTGACCGGGGAGCTGTTTTTT. Translating it yields CAATLTGELFF. V usage is TRBV6-6 and J usage is TRBJ2-2, with unresolved D. Germline V lookup: CDR1 MNHNY, CDR2 SVGAGI (reference sequence). Trimming removed 11 bases from V and 5 bases from J, with 9 bases in between. This CDR3 region has 11 residues.

In DNA, the CDR3 is TGTGCCAGTAGTATAGCCGGGCGGGTATTTAGGACTGAAGCTTTCTTT. This encodes CASSIAGRVFRTEAFF. The chain is built from TRBV19 and TRBJ1-1, with D unclear. The CDR3 extends over 16 amino acids. Trimming took off 1 base at V and 5 bases at J, with 17 bases between the two ends. Germline loops: CDR1 LNHDA, CDR2 SQIVND (reference sequence).

The chain is built from TRBV7-2 and TRBJ2-1; D not resolved. V was shortened by 2 bases and J by 6 bases, with 8 bases between the two germline ends. Germline loops: CDR1 SGHTA, CDR2 FQGNSA. This CDR3 region has 13 residues. CDR3 nucleotides: TGTGCCAGCAGCTTATTAGCAGGCAATGAGCAGTTCTTC. It encodes CASSLLAGNEQFF.